A selection of T cell receptor beta chains follows, all from one sample in a study of T-cell reconstitution after alpha-beta-depleted transplantation in children. Via MiXCR, TCRdb re-called the PCR reads, giving one row per CDR3 protein. Here the sample spans about 31,000 distinct CDR3 sequences, around 6.6% being singletons. The starting material was peripheral blood, obtained 60 days after TCRalphabeta/CD19-depleted stem cell transplant. The receptors originated from a child less than two years old who had a stem cell transplant for acute myeloid leukemia, so the T cells may come from the graft donor. Each CDR3 is given with its conserved first and last residue. A D gene is named only where the DNA matches it firmly. Clone size is stated in some rows and not others, as once, few, many or a class when expanded.

D gene: NA; V gene: TRBV28; J gene: TRBJ1-6; CDR3 length: 17; clone size: many; CDR3 DNA: TGTGCCAGCAGTCGGGGATGGGGCCTAATTGATAATTCACCCCTCCACTTT; CDR3 protein: CASSRGWGLIDNSPLHF
D gene: NA; V gene: TRBV28; J gene: TRBJ2-7; CDR3 length: 15; clone size: many; CDR3 DNA: TGTGCCAGCAGTTTTCGGGGGCTGAGAAAGTACGAGCAGTACTTC; CDR3 protein: CASSFRGLRKYEQYF
D gene: NA; V gene: TRBV28; J gene: TRBJ2-5; CDR3 length: 14; clone size: many; CDR3 DNA: TGTGCCAGCGTATCCCCGGGGCAGCAAGAGACCCAGTACTTC; CDR3 protein: CASVSPGQQETQYF
D gene: NA; V gene: TRBV28; J gene: TRBJ2-1; CDR3 length: 14; clone size: many; CDR3 DNA: TGTGCCAGCTCCCCGGGGCGGTACTACAATGAGCAGTTCTTC; CDR3 protein: CASSPGRYYNEQFF
D gene: NA; V gene: TRBV12-3/TRBV12-4; J gene: TRBJ2-3; CDR3 length: 13; clone size: many; CDR3 DNA: TGTGCCAGCAGTGTAGACAGCACAGATACGCAGTATTTT; CDR3 protein: CASSVDSTDTQYF
D gene: TRBD2; V gene: TRBV7-2; J gene: TRBJ2-7; CDR3 length: 17; clone size: many; CDR3 DNA: TGTGCCAGCAGCTTAAGACTAGCGGGAGACCCTTCCTACGAGCAGTACTTC; CDR3 protein: CASSLRLAGDPSYEQYF
D gene: NA; V gene: TRBV27; J gene: TRBJ1-4; CDR3 length: 14; clone size: many; CDR3 DNA: TGTGCCAGCAGGTTAAGGATGAGAAGTGAAAAACTGTTTTTT; CDR3 protein: CASRLRMRSEKLFF
D gene: NA; V gene: TRBV10-2; J gene: TRBJ2-2; CDR3 length: 14; clone size: NA; CDR3 DNA: TGCGCCACCGCCCCTTTTGAGAACACCGGGGAGCTGTTTTTT; CDR3 protein: CATAPFENTGELFF
D gene: NA; V gene: TRBV4-2; J gene: TRBJ1-2; CDR3 length: 16; clone size: many; CDR3 DNA: TGTGCCAGCAGCCAAGATAGGACGCCGTGGGGTTATGGCTACACCTTC; CDR3 protein: CASSQDRTPWGYGYTF
D gene: NA; V gene: TRBV7-2; J gene: TRBJ2-1; CDR3 length: 16; clone size: many; CDR3 DNA: TGTGCCAGCAGCTCAGGACGGGTGGTGGGTGACAATGAGCAGTTCTTC; CDR3 protein: CASSSGRVVGDNEQFF
D gene: TRBD1; V gene: TRBV28; J gene: TRBJ2-7; CDR3 length: 16; clone size: many; CDR3 DNA: TGTGCCAGCAGATTGACCCGGGACAGAATCTCCTACGAGCAGTACTTC; CDR3 protein: CASRLTRDRISYEQYF
D gene: NA; V gene: TRBV4-3; J gene: TRBJ1-2; CDR3 length: 13; clone size: many; CDR3 DNA: TGCGCCAGCAGCCAAGAGAGGATCGGGGGCTACACCTTC; CDR3 protein: CASSQERIGGYTF
D gene: NA; V gene: TRBV21-1; J gene: TRBJ2-3; CDR3 length: 19; clone size: many; CDR3 DNA: TGTGCCAGCAGACCGACTAGCGGGAGGGATAAATCTAGCACAGATACGCAGTATTTT; CDR3 protein: CASRPTSGRDKSSTDTQYF
D gene: NA; V gene: TRBV7-2; J gene: TRBJ2-3; CDR3 length: 12; clone size: few; CDR3 DNA: TGTGCCAGCAGCTTACTCGTCTATACGCAGTATTTT; CDR3 protein: CASSLLVYTQYF
D gene: TRBD1; V gene: TRBV29-1; J gene: TRBJ2-7; CDR3 length: 13; clone size: many; CDR3 DNA: TGCAGCGTTGAAGAAACAGGGGCCTACGAGCAGTACTTC; CDR3 protein: CSVEETGAYEQYF
D gene: TRBD1; V gene: TRBV5-1; J gene: TRBJ2-7; CDR3 length: 15; clone size: many; CDR3 DNA: TGCGCCAGCAGCTTACGACAGGGGGGATCCTACGAGCAGTACTTC; CDR3 protein: CASSLRQGGSYEQYF
D gene: NA; V gene: TRBV14; J gene: TRBJ2-7; CDR3 length: 13; clone size: many; CDR3 DNA: TGTGCCAGCAGCCATTCCAGCTCCTACGAGCAGTACTTC; CDR3 protein: CASSHSSSYEQYF
D gene: NA; V gene: TRBV28; J gene: TRBJ2-1; CDR3 length: 12; clone size: NA; CDR3 DNA: TGTGCCAGCAGTTTGGGGGAGAATGAGCAGTTCTTC; CDR3 protein: CASSLGENEQFF
D gene: NA; V gene: TRBV27; J gene: TRBJ2-7; CDR3 length: 14; clone size: many; CDR3 DNA: TGTGCCAGCAGTTTCGGGGGTTATCACTTGGAGCAGTACTTC; CDR3 protein: CASSFGGYHLEQYF
D gene: NA; V gene: TRBV12-3/TRBV12-4; J gene: TRBJ1-5; CDR3 length: 14; clone size: many; CDR3 DNA: TGTGCCAGCAGTTTACGGGGCAGCAGTTGGCCCCAGCATTTT; CDR3 protein: CASSLRGSSWPQHF
D gene: NA; V gene: TRBV5-1; J gene: TRBJ2-5; CDR3 length: 14; clone size: many; CDR3 DNA: TGCGCCAGCAGCTCTGACAGGCCTAGGGAGACCCAGTACTTC; CDR3 protein: CASSSDRPRETQYF
D gene: TRBD1; V gene: TRBV6-2/TRBV6-3; J gene: TRBJ1-2; CDR3 length: 18; clone size: few; CDR3 DNA: TGTGCCAGCAGTTACGTAATCCGGACAGGGGCGCTTAACTATGGCTACACCTTC; CDR3 protein: CASSYVIRTGALNYGYTF
D gene: NA; V gene: TRBV14; J gene: TRBJ2-2; CDR3 length: 14; clone size: many; CDR3 DNA: TGTGCCAGCAGCCAAGCGTTTGCCACCGGGGAGCTGTTTTTT; CDR3 protein: CASSQAFATGELFF
D gene: NA; V gene: TRBV12-3/TRBV12-4; J gene: TRBJ2-2; CDR3 length: 16; clone size: many; CDR3 DNA: TGTGCCAGTGGACGAGTGGGGACCGGGGGAGCCGGGGAGCTGTTTTTT; CDR3 protein: CASGRVGTGGAGELFF
D gene: NA; V gene: TRBV7-7; J gene: TRBJ2-2; CDR3 length: 15; clone size: many; CDR3 DNA: TGTGCTAGCAGCTTACGCCCAGAGATCACCGGGGAGCTGTTTTTT; CDR3 protein: CASSLRPEITGELFF
D gene: TRBD2; V gene: TRBV29-1; J gene: TRBJ2-7; CDR3 length: 13; clone size: many; CDR3 DNA: TGCAGCGCCACCGGGGGGGGCTCCTACGAGCAGTACTTC; CDR3 protein: CSATGGGSYEQYF
D gene: NA; V gene: TRBV7-2; J gene: TRBJ1-6; CDR3 length: 15; clone size: many; CDR3 DNA: TGTGCCAGCAGCTTAACGACATCCCATAATTCACCCCTCCACTTT; CDR3 protein: CASSLTTSHNSPLHF